Below, 15 T cell receptor beta chains from the same sample are listed, as sequenced in a study of human T cells and chemical hapten exposure. MiXCR, applied by TCRdb to the RACE reads, yields one record per CDR3 protein. The sample lists roughly 360,000 distinct CDR3 sequences; about 4.4% were seen once. Sample time point: patch test 1, 2 weeks after DPC sensitization. Specified treatment: therapeutic diphenylcyclopropenone sensitization with weekly scalp DPC. Sequenced material: whole blood, taken in connection with sensitization to the hapten diphenylcyclopropenone (DPC). These receptors all stem from a woman in her 50s with alopecia areata. Some clones in this sample may be carry-over from other donors' samples.

This clonotype was recorded a few times. The V gene is TRBV28, the J gene TRBJ2-7, with TRBD1 matching 8 bases. The CDR3 is made up of 15 amino acids. CDR1 MDHEN and CDR2 SYDVKM come from the germline V gene. Losses at the gene ends were 1 base for V and 4 bases for J; bases not matched to a gene: 6. The CDR3 DNA follows: TGTGCCAGCAGTTTATACGGGACAGGAGCTTACGAGCAGTACTTC. Amino acid sequence: CASSLYGTGAYEQYF.

This clonotype was counted many times. The chain recombines TRBV6-1 with TRBJ2-4; D possibly matches TRBD1 or TRBD2 (5 bases each). CDR3 length: 19 residues. The germline V and J ends were trimmed by 7 bases and 0 bases, with 25 bases remaining between them. Germline values: CDR1 MNHNS, CDR2 SASEGT. Here the CDR3 reads CASTPPTGTLRLAKNIQYF. DNA for the CDR3: TGTGCCAGCACCCCTCCCACCGGGACGTTAAGACTAGCCAAAAACATTCAGTACTTC.

In its sample, this clonotype was seen a few times. The chain is built from TRBV7-8 and TRBJ2-7, with D tentatively TRBD1 or TRBD2 (5 bases each). This CDR3 has 15 residues. V lost 4 bases to trimming and J lost 4 bases, with 17 bases between them. From germline, CDR1 is SGHVS and CDR2 FQNEAQ. The CDR3 region is CASSSEGTGRYEQYF. Here the CDR3 DNA reads TGTGCCAGCAGCTCCGAGGGGACGGGGCGGTACGAGCAGTACTTC.

This clonotype was observed a few times. The chain links TRBV20-1 to TRBJ2-1, with no clear D. V lost 1 base, J lost 6 bases, and 10 bases lay in between. Germline V gene lookup returns CDR1 DFQATT and CDR2 SNEGSKA (reference sequence). The CDR3 totals 13 residues. The CDR3 sequence: CSARATTSNEQFF. As DNA, the CDR3 is TGCAGTGCTAGAGCGACAACCAGCAATGAGCAGTTCTTC.

In this sample, this clonotype turned up a few times. This chain joins TRBV12-3 or TRBV12-4 and TRBJ1-5; D unresolved. The V end was cut by 7 bases, the J end by 2 bases, with 12 bases between. There are 14 residues in the CDR3. This CDR3 is CASTPDPGNQPQHF. CDR3 DNA: TGTGCCAGCACTCCGGACCCTGGCAATCAGCCCCAGCATTTT.

V is TRBV5-6 and J is TRBJ2-6; TRBD1 is a possible D gene (6 bases). V gave up 3 bases and J gave up 0 bases, with 16 bases separating them. The CDR3 runs 18 residues. Per the germline V gene, CDR1 is SGHDT and CDR2 is YYEEEE. CDR3 in amino acids: CASSYARDTFSGANVLTF. The CDR3 region has the DNA TGTGCCAGCAGCTACGCCCGGGACACTTTCTCTGGGGCCAACGTCCTGACTTTC. The whole variable domain, remainder taken from reference TRBV5-6 and TRBJ2-6, is DAGVTQSPTHLIKTRGQQVTLRCSPKSGHDTVSWYQQALGQGPQFIFQYYEEEERQRGNFPDRFSGHQFPNYSSELNVNALLLGDSALYLCASSYARDTFSGANVLTFGAGSRLTVL.

This clonotype was seen a few times. The rearrangement joins TRBV4-3 to TRBJ1-5; maybe TRBD1 (5 bases). V was shortened by 3 bases and J by 0 bases, with 9 bases between the two germline ends. This CDR3 has 15 residues. CDR1 and CDR2 from the germline V gene are LGHNA and YSLEER. CDR3 in amino acids: CASSQTVNSNQPQHF. The CDR3 nucleotides read TGCGCCAGCAGCCAGACAGTGAATAGCAATCAGCCCCAGCATTTT.

Many counts were recorded for this clonotype. The chain combines TRBV7-2 with TRBJ1-5; 10 nucleotides agree with TRBD1. CDR1 is SGHTA, CDR2 FQGNSA, per germline. The V segment lost 3 bases and the J segment 5 bases; nucleotides outside the gene matches: 1. The CDR3 totals 14 residues. CDR3 residues: CASSFDRGHQPQHF. The CDR3 DNA reads TGTGCCAGCAGCTTCGACAGGGGGCATCAGCCCCAGCATTTT.

This clonotype occurred a few times. The rearrangement uses TRBV5-1 and TRBJ2-3; TRBD1 or TRBD2 may be the D gene (5 bases each). Germline CDR1 and CDR2: SGHRS and YFSETQ. This CDR3 has 17 amino acids. V was cut by 4 bases and J by 2 bases, with 20 bases left in between. The CDR3 DNA reads TGCGCCAGCAGCGAAGGGACCGTCCTTGGTCCCACAGATACGCAGTATTTT. This translates into CASSEGTVLGPTDTQYF.

Many counts were recorded for this clonotype. This chain uses TRBV5-1 with TRBJ2-5, with TRBD2 matching 7 bases. V shed 5 bases and J 2 bases; nucleotides not matched to a gene: 6. The germline CDR1 and CDR2 sequences are SGHRS and YFSETQ. This CDR3 comprises 14 residues. The CDR3 loop is CASRRAGLQETQYF. CDR3 bases: TGCGCCAGCAGGCGTGCGGGACTACAAGAGACCCAGTACTTC. Together with reference TRBV5-1 and TRBJ2-5, the CDR3 gives the full variable domain: KAGVTQTPRYLIKTRGQQVTLSCSPISGHRSVSWYQQTPGQGLQFLFEYFSETQRNKGNFPGRFSGRQFSNSRSEMNVSTLELGDSALYLCASRRAGLQETQYFGPGTRLLVL.

Only a few counts were recorded for this clonotype. The chain has TRBV5-1 and TRBJ2-7; 7 nucleotides match TRBD2. CDR3 length: 15 amino acids. Trimming took 4 bases from V and 2 from J; bases not matched to a gene: 9. The germline V gene encodes CDR1 SGHRS and CDR2 YFSETQ. The CDR3 DNA is TGCGCCAGCAGCCGGGGGGATCCAGGGACCTACGAGCAGTACTTC. This translates into CASSRGDPGTYEQYF.

V gene TRBV20-1 combines with J gene TRBJ1-5; no clear D. The CDR3 consists of 12 residues. The germline V gene encodes CDR1 DFQATT and CDR2 SNEGSKA (reference sequence). With 1 base removed from V and 6 bases from J, the gap between germline ends came to 7 bases. This CDR3 is CSARASGQPQHF. The CDR3 coding sequence is TGCAGTGCTAGAGCCTCTGGTCAGCCCCAGCATTTT.

In its sample, this clonotype was seen a few times. J is TRBJ2-1 and V is TRBV18; D is unclear. V was pared by 1 base and J by 5 bases, with 18 bases between. The CDR3 spans 17 residues. Germline V gene sequence: CDR1 KGHSH, CDR2 LQKENI. CDR3 bases: TGTGCCAGCTCACCACAAAGGGTTCTAAGGTCTCACAATGAGCAGTTCTTC. This translates into CASSPQRVLRSHNEQFF.

This clonotype was counted at least ten times. The chain recombines TRBV18 with TRBJ1-2; 7 bases are a match to TRBD1. V lost 5 bases to trimming and J lost 4 bases; unmatched junction nucleotides: 7. Germline-derived CDR1 and CDR2 are KGHSH and LQKENI. The CDR3 covers 14 residues. The CDR3 here is CASSSIRDSYGYTF. The CDR3 DNA sequence: TGTGCCAGCTCATCCATACGGGACAGCTATGGCTACACCTTC.

This clonotype was observed many times. This chain links TRBV3-1 with TRBJ2-3, with 7 bases that match TRBD2. Germline CDR1 is LGHDT and CDR2 is YNNKEL (reference sequence). CDR3 size: 20 residues. With 3 bases clipped from V and 1 base from J, the junction kept 19 bases outside the gene matches. Here the CDR3 reads CASSHETSTQTSVGTDTQYF. CDR3 DNA: TGTGCCAGCAGCCATGAAACCTCCACACAAACTAGCGTCGGCACAGATACGCAGTATTTT.